A single sample gave rise to the 3 T cell receptor beta chains below, sequenced in a study of blood T cell repertoires in COVID-19. Clones were read by immunoSEQ multiplex PCR, and TCRdb kept only the in-frame ones, dropping some. The table includes 25,000 to 30,000 clones, almost 85% detected once. The material sequenced was peripheral blood. Receptors originate from an elderly man with active COVID-19.

The rearrangement uses TRBV19 and TRBJ2-1, with 7 bases fitting TRBD2. Germline V lookup: CDR1 LNHDA, CDR2 SQIVND (reference sequence). Unmatched junction bases numbered 0, after V lost 3 bases and J lost 1 base. The CDR3 extends over 14 amino acids. The CDR3 sequence: CASSIGGSYNEQFF. In nucleotides, the CDR3 is TGTGCCAGTAGTATCGGGGGGTCCTACAATGAGCAGTTCTTC.

The chain links TRBV19 to TRBJ1-1; TRBD1 agrees at 10 bases. Germline V lookup: CDR1 LNHDA, CDR2 SQIVND (reference sequence). Germline trimming cut 9 bases from V and 0 bases from J; bases unmatched to any gene: 4. This CDR3 comprises 14 residues. The CDR3 DNA follows: TGTGCCAGCAGGGACAGGGGCTTGAACACTGAAGCTTTCTTT. Translated, it gives CASRDRGLNTEAFF.

The V gene is TRBV6-2 or TRBV6-3, the J gene TRBJ1-5; D is perhaps TRBD1 (5 bases). The germline V gene encodes CDR1 MNHEY and CDR2 SVGEGT. This CDR3 has 14 residues. The germline V and J ends were trimmed by 2 bases and 4 bases, with 9 bases remaining between them. DNA of the CDR3: TGTGCCAGCAGTTACACCGGGGGGAATCAGCCCCAGCATTTT. This gives the protein CASSYTGGNQPQHF.